This T cell receptor beta chain appears in the sequencing data of a study of OX40 agonist ivuxolimab in advanced cancers. At the level of the study: Patients were given ivuxolimab, an antibody that agonizes OX40 (CD134). Whole-study findings and limits: The study observed clonal expansion of CD4+ and CD8+ blood T cells by week 6 at 0.1 to 3.0 mg/kg.

About this clone itself: What it binds is unknown.

Trimming cost V 11 bases and J 6 bases, with 20 bases left between them. Germline V gene sequence: CDR1 ENHRY, CDR2 SYGVKD. The CDR3 spans 13 residues. Libraries were prepared by immunoSEQ multiplex PCR; TCRdb keeps only in-frame clonotypes and omits some of them. Of 76,000 or so clones listed, approximately 86% are singletons. This chain uses TRBV10-3 with TRBJ2-7; perhaps TRBD1 as D (6 bases). The clonotype was recovered from an adult with an advanced solid tumor such as melanoma, head and neck, liver or kidney cancer. The starting material was CD4+ or CD8+ T cells sorted from blood, obtained in a trial of the OX40 agonist ivuxolimab. CDR3 protein: CASTGSGAREQYF. The CDR3, as DNA: TGTGCCTCTACAGGGTCGGGTGCCCGCGAGCAGTACTTC.